This T cell receptor beta chain was observed in a study of cytomegalovirus exposure and HLA in healthy donors. Looking at the study overall: Most donors, around 81% of some 400 genotyped, fell in the Caucasian-associated ancestry cluster. Study outcomes and limitations: Analysis was performed later, and it showed HLA-associated TCR beta chains to be more clonally expanded than equally common others. A list of 164 TCR beta chains associated with cytomegalovirus was given. Later on, an analysis tied 18,000 or so TCR beta sequences to HLA alleles at 0.05 false discovery rate.

The PCR ran on 60 Vbeta and 13 Jbeta primers. Profiling relied on immunoSEQ multiplex PCR, and the TCRdb table lists in-frame clones only, not all of them. The table shows 100,000 to 150,000 clones, with around 78% occurring only once. After removal of 6 bases from V and 6 bases from J, the junction contained 3 bases not matched to a gene. Germline values: CDR1 SQVTM, CDR2 ANQGSEA. The CDR3 sequence is 13 residues long. As to this clone: Its antigen is unidentified.

The sequence was obtained from a man aged 18 to 29 in good health and CMV-seropositive. Sequenced sample: PBMCs. This chain joins TRBV29-1 and TRBJ2-3; 13 nucleotides line up with TRBD2. This chain's CDR3 is CSVPTSGGDTQYF. The CDR3 nucleotides read TGCAGCGTCCCGACTAGCGGGGGGGATACGCAGTATTTT.